Presented here are 22 T cell receptor beta chains from one specimen sequenced in a study of T-cell memory formation after mild COVID-19. In TCRdb, the 5' RACE reads were re-called with MiXCR into one record per CDR3 protein. The sample consists of a few hundred thousand distinct CDR3 sequences, roughly 21% of them appearing once. The sequenced sample consisted of PBMCs or a T cell subset sorted from them (not recorded which). The receptor set was obtained from an adult woman who had mild COVID-19 (a few samples of this study predate the infection). Cell type and time point are not known.

There are a few counts of this clonotype. J is TRBJ2-7 and V is TRBV7-3; D tentatively reads TRBD1 or TRBD2 (5 bases each). This CDR3 has 13 residues. The V gene lost 1 base and the J gene lost 3 bases, with 7 bases spanning the gap. CDR1 is SGHTA, CDR2 FQGTGA, per germline. The CDR3 region is CASSLMRGYEQYF. In nucleotides, the CDR3 is TGTGCCAGCAGCTTAATGAGGGGCTACGAGCAGTACTTC.

This clonotype was counted between two and nine times. The chain couples TRBV2 to TRBJ2-2; unclear D gene. The germline CDR1 and CDR2 sequences are SNHLY and FYNNEI. V was trimmed by 8 bases and J by 0 bases, leaving 13 bases between them. The length of the CDR3 is 15 residues. Here the CDR3 reads CASGEVRTNTGELFF. Written as DNA, the CDR3 is TGTGCCAGCGGAGAAGTCAGGACGAACACCGGGGAGCTGTTTTTT.

The chain combines TRBV4-2 with TRBJ1-1; D gene unclear. The V gene lost 3 bases and the J gene lost 0 bases, with 11 bases spanning the gap. There are 15 residues in the CDR3. CDR1 is LGHNA, CDR2 YNFKEQ, per germline. CDR3 sequence reads: CASSQEGSMNTEAFF. CDR3 coding DNA: TGTGCCAGCAGCCAGGAAGGTAGTATGAACACTGAAGCTTTCTTT.

The chain is built from TRBV5-6 and TRBJ1-5; 9 nucleotides align to TRBD1. Germline lookup yields CDR1 SGHDT and CDR2 YYEEEE. V dropped 3 bases and J dropped 6; count of bases not matched to a gene: 10. The CDR3 runs to 16 residues. CDR3 DNA: TGTGCCAGCAGCTCCTTTTGGACAGGGGCGGGTCAGCCCCAGCATTTT. Encoded protein: CASSSFWTGAGQPQHF.

The rearrangement joins TRBV27 to TRBJ2-5, with 7 bases identical to TRBD1. Germline values: CDR1 MNHEY, CDR2 SMNVEV (reference sequence). This CDR3 region has 15 residues. The junction had 7 bases not matched to a gene; V was cut back by 6 bases and J by 0 bases. CDR3 nucleotides: TGTGCCAGCAGGAGACAGGGTTGGTACCAAGAGACCCAGTACTTC. Residues: CASRRQGWYQETQYF.

The CDR3 DNA is TGCGCCAGCAGCCAAGATCCGGACAGGGGTATCTACGAGCAGTACTTC. Amino acid sequence: CASSQDPDRGIYEQYF. The chain couples TRBV4-1 to TRBJ2-7; the match to TRBD1 covers 9 bases. The V gene end was trimmed by 0 bases and the J gene end by 3 bases; junction bases not matched to a gene: 6. In germline, CDR1 is MGHRA, CDR2 YSYEKL. CDR3 size: 16 residues.

This clonotype was observed a few times. The chain uses TRBV7-9 and TRBJ1-2, with a possible D match to TRBD1 (5 bases). V was shortened by 2 bases and J by 6 bases, with 19 bases between the two germline ends. From germline, CDR1 is SEHNR and CDR2 FQNEAQ (reference sequence). The CDR3 has 16 amino acids. The CDR3 coding sequence is TGTGCCAGCAGCTTATCCCCACGACGGGGGGTCGATGGCTACACCTTC. Translating it yields CASSLSPRRGVDGYTF. Based on the CDR3 plus reference TRBV7-9 and TRBJ1-2, the full variable domain is DTGVSQNPRHKITKRGQNVTFRCDPISEHNRLYWYRQTLGQGPEFLTYFQNEAQLEKSRLLSDRFSAERPKGSFSTLEIQRTEQGDSAMYLCASSLSPRRGVDGYTFGSGTRLTVV.

This chain uses TRBV27 with TRBJ1-2; possibly TRBD1 for D (6 bases). The V end lost 5 bases, the J end lost 7 bases, and 17 bases lay between the germline ends. Germline V CDR1 and CDR2: MNHEY, SMNVEV (reference sequence). This CDR3 has 14 residues. CDR3 region: CASSPGAGLGGYTF. Written as DNA, the CDR3 is TGTGCCAGCAGTCCGGGGGCAGGGTTAGGTGGCTACACCTTC.

This clonotype has only a few counts. The chain couples TRBV14 to TRBJ2-1; D unclear. Trimming pared 1 base from V and 9 bases from J, leaving 7 bases between. The CDR3 runs to 12 residues. Germline assignment: CDR1 SGHDN and CDR2 FVKESK. The CDR3 is CASSQARVEQFF. DNA of the CDR3: TGTGCCAGCAGCCAAGCTAGGGTTGAGCAGTTCTTC.

The chain employs TRBV7-2 and TRBJ2-7; TRBD1 is a possible D gene (5 bases). The CDR3 is made up of 14 amino acids. Germline V gives CDR1 SGHTA, CDR2 FQGNSA. With 4 bases removed from V and 3 bases from J, the gap between germline ends came to 13 bases. The CDR3 region is CASSYLDSYYEQYF. The CDR3 DNA reads as TGTGCCAGCAGCTACCTCGACAGTTACTACGAGCAGTACTTC.

This clonotype was counted ten times or more. The chain is built from TRBV24-1 and TRBJ2-1; D is perhaps TRBD2 (6 bases). Trimming removed 5 bases at V and 6 bases at J, with 13 bases between. The CDR3 runs 14 residues. The V gene's germline CDR1 is KGHDR and CDR2 SFDVKD. CDR3: CATSVSGGPNEQFF. The DNA for the CDR3 is TGTGCCACCAGTGTAAGTGGAGGGCCCAATGAGCAGTTCTTC.

The table lists this clonotype with a few counts. The chain carries TRBV5-1 and TRBJ2-5, with 7 nucleotides matching TRBD2. Germline V gene data show CDR1 as SGHRS and CDR2 as YFSETQ. The CDR3 length is 16 residues. V shed 3 bases and J 2 bases; nucleotides not matched to a gene: 10. This CDR3 is CASSSGSRGRQETQYF. The CDR3 DNA follows: TGCGCCAGCAGCTCGGGTTCGCGGGGGAGGCAAGAGACCCAGTACTTC. The full variable domain, with the rest looked up from reference TRBV5-1 and TRBJ2-5, is KAGVTQTPRYLIKTRGQQVTLSCSPISGHRSVSWYQQTPGQGLQFLFEYFSETQRNKGNFPGRFSGRQFSNSRSEMNVSTLELGDSALYLCASSSGSRGRQETQYFGPGTRLLVL.

In this sample, this clonotype turned up many times. The chain joins TRBV6-6 to TRBJ1-1; unclear D gene. V was cut by 4 bases and J by 3 bases, with 18 bases left in between. The CDR3 covers 16 residues. Germline values: CDR1 MNHNY, CDR2 SVGAGI (reference sequence). CDR3 in amino acids: CASSSYHINSHTEAFF. DNA for the CDR3: TGTGCCAGCAGTTCGTACCACATAAACTCGCACACTGAAGCTTTCTTT.

In its sample, this clonotype was seen a few times. The rearrangement links TRBV25-1 to TRBJ2-7; D gene uncertain. The CDR3 runs 12 residues. The V end was cut by 1 base, the J end by 3 bases, with 4 bases between. Germline assignment: CDR1 MGHDK and CDR2 SYGVNS. CDR3 sequence (DNA): TGTGCCAGCAGTGAATTCGGCTACGAGCAGTACTTC. Translated: CASSEFGYEQYF.

This clonotype was detected a few times. The chain joins TRBV14 to TRBJ2-1; 9 bases are a match to TRBD2. The germline CDR1 and CDR2 sequences are SGHDN and FVKESK. The V and J ends lost 1 base and 8 bases, in that order; junction bases with no gene match: 6. This CDR3 region has 15 residues. The CDR3 bases are TGTGCCAGCAGCCAAGGAGAGCGGGGGGTAGATGAGCAGTTCTTC. Its translation is CASSQGERGVDEQFF.

This chain uses TRBV24-1 with TRBJ2-1, with 9 bases matching TRBD1. The CDR3 sequence is 14 residues long. The germline V gene has CDR1 KGHDR and CDR2 SFDVKD. J lost 7 bases, V lost 5 bases, and 5 bases had no gene match. This chain's CDR3 is CATSASGTGNEQFF. In nucleotides, the CDR3 is TGTGCCACCAGTGCGTCCGGGACAGGGAATGAGCAGTTCTTC.

V gene TRBV15 combines with J gene TRBJ2-3, with D unclear. Germline V gene data show CDR1 as LNHNV and CDR2 as YYDKDF (reference sequence). CDR3 length: 15 residues. Trimming removed 0 bases at V and 1 base at J, with 8 bases between. The CDR3 loop reads CATSRDEPRTDTQYF. The CDR3 DNA is TGTGCCACCAGCAGAGATGAACCGCGCACAGATACGCAGTATTTT.

This clonotype appeared many times. The chain is built from TRBV15 and TRBJ2-7; 10 nucleotides line up with TRBD1. From germline, CDR1 is LNHNV and CDR2 YYDKDF (reference sequence). The CDR3 is 14 residues long. The ends lost 6 bases at V and 3 bases at J; junction bases unmatched: 5. CDR3 in amino acids: CATSGTGAFYEQYF. The CDR3 DNA reads as TGTGCCACCAGTGGGACAGGGGCCTTCTACGAGCAGTACTTC. The complete variable domain, with remaining parts taken from reference TRBV15 and TRBJ2-7, reads DAMVIQNPRYQVTQFGKPVTLSCSQTLNHNVMYWYQQKSSQAPKLLFHYYDKDFNNEADTPDNFQSRRPNTSFCFLDIRSPGLGDTAMYLCATSGTGAFYEQYFGPGTRLTVT.

The table lists this clonotype with a few counts. This sequence joins TRBV6-1 and TRBJ1-1, with 7 nucleotides matching TRBD1. With 7 bases clipped from V and 1 base from J, the junction kept 6 bases outside the gene matches. The germline V gene encodes CDR1 MNHNS and CDR2 SASEGT. The CDR3 contains 14 residues. CDR3 nucleotides: TGTGCCAGCAAAACCGGGACAGCGAACACTGAAGCTTTCTTT. Translating it yields CASKTGTANTEAFF.

The chain has TRBV15 and TRBJ1-1; weak D call: TRBD1 (6 bases). Germline lookup yields CDR1 LNHNV and CDR2 YYDKDF (reference sequence). V lost 0 bases, J lost 8 bases, and 25 bases lay in between. The CDR3 length is 18 residues. The CDR3 sequence is CATSREKEGSTQQGEAFF. CDR3 coding DNA: TGTGCCACCAGCAGAGAAAAAGAGGGTTCGACGCAACAGGGAGAAGCTTTCTTT.

In its sample, this clonotype was seen many times. The CDR3 DNA follows: TGCGCCAGCAGCCCTCGTTTAGCCTCCTACAATGAGCAGTTCTTC. Translated, it gives CASSPRLASYNEQFF. The chain joins TRBV5-1 to TRBJ2-1; D not resolved. Per the germline V gene, CDR1 is SGHRS and CDR2 is YFSETQ. This CDR3 has 15 residues. V dropped 4 bases and J dropped 0 bases, with 11 bases sitting between them. Supplemented by reference TRBV5-1 and TRBJ2-1, the full variable domain reads KAGVTQTPRYLIKTRGQQVTLSCSPISGHRSVSWYQQTPGQGLQFLFEYFSETQRNKGNFPGRFSGRQFSNSRSEMNVSTLELGDSALYLCASSPRLASYNEQFFGPGTRLTVL.

This chain uses TRBV18 with TRBJ1-2; D possibly corresponds to TRBD1 (6 bases). The CDR3 runs to 12 residues. CDR1 and CDR2 (germline): KGHSH, LQKENI. Trimming removed 3 bases from V and 10 bases from J, with 12 bases in between. The DNA for the CDR3 is TGTGCCAGCTCACCCGAGGACAGTACCTACACCTTC. It specifies CASSPEDSTYTF.